Listed below are T cell receptor beta chains from one sample, sequenced in a study of T cell responses to AZD1222 COVID-19 vaccine. Repertoires were generated with immunoSEQ multiplex PCR, while TCRdb's copy carries only in-frame clones and drops some. Of fewer than 120,000 clones listed, roughly 90% were seen once; the top ten hold roughly 14%. The starting material was peripheral blood, obtained 28 days after the second AZD1222 dose. These receptors originate from an adult who received the AZD1222 COVID-19 vaccine. The CDR3 runs from the conserved cysteine through the conserved F or W. Fields, in order: J gene, V gene, clone size, D gene, CDR3 protein, CDR3 DNA. D genes are given only for firm matches. Rows may omit the clone size; those that give it use once, few, many or a size class.

TRBJ2-7,TRBV27,.,.,CASSLSGGGPYEQYF,TGTGCCAGCAGTTTATCGGGGGGGGGCCCCTACGAGCAGTACTTC
TRBJ1-2,TRBV9,.,.,CASSSSGTSYGYTF,TGTGCCAGCAGCTCCTCCGGGACGTCCTATGGCTACACCTTC
TRBJ2-1,TRBV5-5,.,TRBD1,CASSFGTGANEQFF,TGTGCCAGCAGCTTCGGGACAGGGGCCAATGAGCAGTTCTTC
TRBJ1-1,TRBV6-4,.,.,CASRRQPENTEAFF,TGTGCCAGCAGAAGGCAGCCTGAGAACACTGAAGCTTTCTTT
TRBJ1-1,TRBV5-4,.,TRBD1,CASSRRTGDHTEAFF,TGTGCCAGCAGCCGCAGGACAGGCGACCACACTGAAGCTTTCTTT
TRBJ2-1,TRBV2,.,.,CASRQDGSSYNEQFF,TGTGCCAGCAGGCAAGACGGCAGCTCCTACAATGAGCAGTTCTTC
TRBJ2-7,TRBV28,.,.,CASSLMGYEQYF,TGTGCCAGCAGTTTGATGGGCTACGAGCAGTACTTC
TRBJ2-2,TRBV5-1,.,TRBD1,CASSLETGYTGELFF,TGCGCCAGCAGCTTGGAGACAGGGTACACCGGGGAGCTGTTTTTT
TRBJ1-4,TRBV27,.,.,CASSSPGLGEKLFF,TGTGCCAGCAGTTCGCCGGGACTAGGCGAAAAACTGTTTTTT
TRBJ2-1,TRBV18,once,TRBD1,CASSPNLGTGGRNEQFF,TGTGCCAGCTCACCGAACTTAGGAACAGGGGGCCGCAATGAGCAGTTCTTC
TRBJ2-1,TRBV7-8,.,TRBD2,CASRGSSGELSPYNEQFF,TGTGCCAGCAGGGGAAGTAGCGGGGAACTCAGTCCCTACAATGAGCAGTTCTTC
TRBJ1-5,TRBV5-1,.,.,CASSFEGGNQPQHF,TGCGCCAGCAGCTTCGAGGGAGGCAATCAGCCCCAGCATTTT
TRBJ1-5,TRBV3-1/TRBV3-2,.,.,CASGPWGPGNQPQHF,TGTGCCAGCGGCCCATGGGGCCCGGGCAATCAGCCCCAGCATTTT
TRBJ2-7,TRBV18,.,.,CASSSSEGAYEQYF,TGTGCCAGCTCCTCCTCGGAGGGGGCCTACGAGCAGTACTTC
TRBJ1-1,TRBV12-3/TRBV12-4,.,.,CASSRQENTEAFF,TGTGCCAGCAGTCGTCAGGAGAACACTGAAGCTTTCTTT
TRBJ2-7,TRBV7-2,.,.,CASSLNDAAGFYEQYF,TGTGCCAGCAGCTTAAACGACGCAGCGGGTTTTTACGAGCAGTACTTC
TRBJ1-2,TRBV6-5,once,.,CASSYSSGTLGGYTF,TGTGCCAGCAGTTACTCTTCGGGGACTCTCGGTGGCTACACCTTC
TRBJ1-5,TRBV10-3,.,.,CAISAAENQPQHF,TGTGCCATCAGTGCGGCGGAAAATCAGCCCCAGCATTTT
TRBJ1-1,TRBV19,.,.,CASRKGSLNTEAFF,TGTGCCAGTAGAAAGGGCAGCTTGAACACTGAAGCTTTCTTT
TRBJ1-6,TRBV25-1,.,.,CASSESAGPNSPLHF,TGTGCCAGCAGTGAATCGGCCGGGCCTAATTCACCCCTCCACTTT
TRBJ1-2,TRBV7-3,many,.,CASSLFSGEGYGYTF,TGTGCCAGCAGCTTATTTTCAGGGGAAGGATATGGCTACACCTTC
TRBJ2-7,TRBV11-2,.,TRBD1,CASNYRQGFYEQYF,TGTGCCAGCAACTACCGACAGGGATTCTACGAGCAGTACTTC